The TCR beta chain described here comes from a study of blood T cell repertoires in COVID-19. The CDR3 is made up of 15 amino acids. Deletions cut 7 bases from V and 8 bases from J, with 21 bases between. Germline CDR1 reads SNHLY; CDR2 reads FYNNEI. Sequencing used immunoSEQ multiplex PCR; TCRdb keeps in-frame clones, though not all of them. The sample has 210,000 or so clones; 70% to 90% are singletons. V usage is TRBV2 and J usage is TRBJ2-1; D may be TRBD1 (5 bases). This sequence originates from a middle-aged woman who had recovered from COVID-19. Specimen: peripheral blood. CDR3: CASIFRARKSDEQFF. The CDR3 bases are TGTGCCAGCATATTCAGGGCGCGAAAGAGCGATGAGCAGTTCTTC. Based on the CDR3 plus reference TRBV2 and TRBJ2-1, the full variable domain is EPEVTQTPSHQVTQMGQEVILRCVPISNHLYFYWYRQILGQKVEFLVSFYNNEISEKSEIFDDQFSVERPDGSNFTLKIRSTKLEDSAMYFCASIFRARKSDEQFFGPGTRLTVL.